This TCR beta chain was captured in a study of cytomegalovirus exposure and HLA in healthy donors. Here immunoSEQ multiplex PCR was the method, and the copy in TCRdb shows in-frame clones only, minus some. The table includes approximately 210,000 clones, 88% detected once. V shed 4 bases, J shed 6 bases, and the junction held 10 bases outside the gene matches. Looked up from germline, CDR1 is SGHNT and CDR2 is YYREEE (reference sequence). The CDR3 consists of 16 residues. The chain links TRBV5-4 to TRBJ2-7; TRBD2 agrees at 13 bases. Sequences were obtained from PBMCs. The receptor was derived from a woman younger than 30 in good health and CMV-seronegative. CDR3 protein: CASSLGLAGEGLEQYF. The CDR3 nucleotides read TGTGCCAGCAGCCTCGGACTAGCGGGAGAGGGGCTCGAGCAGTACTTC.